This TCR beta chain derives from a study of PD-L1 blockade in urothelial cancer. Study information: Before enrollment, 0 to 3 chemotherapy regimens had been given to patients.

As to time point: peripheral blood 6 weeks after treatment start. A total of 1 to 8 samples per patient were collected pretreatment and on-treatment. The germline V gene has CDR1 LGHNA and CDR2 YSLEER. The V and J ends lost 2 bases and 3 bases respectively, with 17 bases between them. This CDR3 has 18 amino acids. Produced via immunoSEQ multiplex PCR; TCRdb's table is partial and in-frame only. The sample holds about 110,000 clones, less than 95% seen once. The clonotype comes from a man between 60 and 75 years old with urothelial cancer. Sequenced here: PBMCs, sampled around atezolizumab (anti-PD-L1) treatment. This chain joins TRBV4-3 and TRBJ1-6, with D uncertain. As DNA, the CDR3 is TGCGCCAGCAGCCAAACCCCAGGAAATGAGAACTATAATTCACCCCTCCACTTT. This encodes CASSQTPGNENYNSPLHF.